Listed below are T cell receptor beta chains from one sample, sequenced in a study of CD8+ T cells in alopecia areata. The repertoire was sequenced with immunoSEQ multiplex PCR; TCRdb's copy has only in-frame clones and lacks some. Here the sample spans over 25,000 clones, roughly 80% being singletons. Sequencing was performed on NKG2D-low CD8+ T cells sorted from blood. The receptors here all came from a human donor with alopecia areata. Both conserved end residues are part of each CDR3. A D gene is named only where the DNA matches it firmly. Expanded clones are given a class, and other clones once, few, many or no size at all.

clone_size | d_call | j_call | v_call | cdr3_nt | cdr3_aa
few | . | TRBJ2-7 | TRBV6-1 | TGTGCCAGCAGCAAAGGGTTCGGCTACGAGCAGTACTTC | CASSKGFGYEQYF
once | . | TRBJ2-7 | TRBV29-1 | TGCAGCGTTGTGAAGGACACATCCTACGAGCAGTACTTC | CSVVKDTSYEQYF
. | TRBD1 | TRBJ2-5 | TRBV5-6 | TGTGCCAGCAGCTTAGACAGGGTGAGGGAGACCCAGTACTTC | CASSLDRVRETQYF
. | . | TRBJ1-1 | TRBV29-1 | TGCAGCGTTGAATGGACAGCTGAAGCTTTCTTT | CSVEWTAEAFF
. | TRBD2 | TRBJ2-1 | TRBV6-1 | TGTGCCAGCAGTGAGCAAGCGGGGGAGGTCAATGAGCAGTTCTTC | CASSEQAGEVNEQFF
. | TRBD1 | TRBJ1-2 | TRBV27 | TGTGCCAGCAGTTCGACGACAGGGCCTAACTATGGCTACACCTTC | CASSSTTGPNYGYTF
. | . | TRBJ2-3 | TRBV6-6 | TGTGCCAGCAGTTACCTCGACCTGGCTGGCACAGATACGCAGTATTTT | CASSYLDLAGTDTQYF
once | TRBD2 | TRBJ2-3 | TRBV30 | TGTGCCTGGACTAGCGGTAGCACAGATACGCAGTATTTT | CAWTSGSTDTQYF
. | . | TRBJ2-7 | TRBV27 | TGTGCCAGCAGTCCCGGCGGGGCACGCTACGAGCAGTACTTC | CASSPGGARYEQYF
. | . | TRBJ2-5 | TRBV27 | TGTGCCAGCAGTTCAGGGGGGGAAGAGACCCAGTACTTC | CASSSGGEETQYF
. | . | TRBJ2-7 | TRBV30 | TGTGCCTGGAGTGTTCGGCACGAGCAGTACTTC | CAWSVRHEQYF
. | . | TRBJ2-6 | TRBV2 | TGTGCCAGCAGTTGGACGGGCTCTGGGGCCAACGTCCTGACTTTC | CASSWTGSGANVLTF
. | . | TRBJ1-2 | TRBV30 | TGTGCCTGGAGCGCAGACACCTACTATGGCTACACCTTC | CAWSADTYYGYTF
once | . | TRBJ2-7 | TRBV5-1 | TGCGCCAGCAGCCCCTTGTGGGGGACCTACGAGCAGTACTTC | CASSPLWGTYEQYF
. | TRBD1 | TRBJ2-7 | TRBV6-1 | TGTGCCAGCAGCCCTCGGGACAGCTTCTACGAGCAGTACTTC | CASSPRDSFYEQYF
. | TRBD2 | TRBJ2-1 | TRBV29-1 | TGCAGCGGGCTAGCGGGTGAGGAGCAGTTCTTC | CSGLAGEEQFF
. | . | TRBJ2-3 | TRBV27 | TGTGCCAGCAGTTTAGGGCTAGGGGACACAGATACGCAGTATTTT | CASSLGLGDTDTQYF
. | . | TRBJ2-5 | TRBV4-1 | TGCGCCAGCAGCGGTATGGGCCAAGAGACCCAGTACTTC | CASSGMGQETQYF
. | TRBD1 | TRBJ2-7 | TRBV27 | TGTGCCAGCAGTTTAACAGGGGAAACCTACGAGCAGTACTTC | CASSLTGETYEQYF
. | . | TRBJ1-5 | TRBV2 | TGTGCCAGCTTTTCGGGGGAGGGCAATCAGCCCCAGCATTTT | CASFSGEGNQPQHF
. | . | TRBJ2-7 | TRBV27 | TGTGCCAGCAGTTTCCAGGGGACCTACGAGCAGTACTTC | CASSFQGTYEQYF
. | . | TRBJ2-2 | TRBV19 | TGTGCCAGTAGTGGTGGTACCGGGGAGCTGTTTTTT | CASSGGTGELFF
. | . | TRBJ1-1 | TRBV29-1 | TGCAGCGTTGGTGAACAGCTGAACACTGAAGCTTTCTTT | CSVGEQLNTEAFF
few | TRBD1 | TRBJ2-1 | TRBV19 | TGTGCCAGTACTCCACAGGGGTCCTCCTACAATGAGCAGTTCTTC | CASTPQGSSYNEQFF
. | . | TRBJ2-7 | TRBV2 | TGTGCCAGCAGGGATGGGACTTACGAGCAGTACTTC | CASRDGTYEQYF
. | TRBD2 | TRBJ2-1 | TRBV6-1 | TGTGCCAGCAGTGTAACTAGCGGTTCCTACAATGAGCAGTTCTTC | CASSVTSGSYNEQFF
. | . | TRBJ2-3 | TRBV7-9 | TGTGCCAGCAGCTTTCTTGGCCCTGGCACAGATACGCAGTATTTT | CASSFLGPGTDTQYF
. | . | TRBJ2-7 | TRBV27 | TGTGCCAGCAGCCCCGGGACGGATGGGTGGTTCTACGAGCAGTACTTC | CASSPGTDGWFYEQYF
. | TRBD1 | TRBJ2-7 | TRBV29-1 | TGCAGCGCCGCTGGACAGGAATCCTACGAGCAGTACTTC | CSAAGQESYEQYF
few | TRBD1 | TRBJ2-1 | TRBV15 | TGTGCCACCAGCAGAGAGACAGGGCTCAATGAGCAGTTCTTC | CATSRETGLNEQFF
. | TRBD2 | TRBJ2-7 | TRBV7-2 | TGTGCCAGCAGCTCTGGACTAGCTGGCTACGAGCAGTACTTC | CASSSGLAGYEQYF
. | TRBD1 | TRBJ1-4 | TRBV7-8 | TGTGCCAGCAGCGATGGACAGGCCCACTCAGAAAAACTGTTTTTT | CASSDGQAHSEKLFF
. | . | TRBJ1-2 | TRBV30 | TGTGCCTGGAGCTGGACAGAGGTAGACGGCTACACCTTC | CAWSWTEVDGYTF
. | . | TRBJ2-7 | TRBV6-5 | TGTGCCAGCAGTGCCCGGGACCCCTCCTACGAGCAGTACTTC | CASSARDPSYEQYF
. | . | TRBJ2-5 | TRBV7-6 | TGTGCCAGCAGCCTGGACAACCTGAAGTACTTC | CASSLDNLKYF
. | . | TRBJ2-3 | TRBV27 | TGTGCCACCATAGCCGTAGCCGGCACAGATACGCAGTATTTT | CATIAVAGTDTQYF
. | TRBD2 | TRBJ2-7 | TRBV7-9 | TGTGCCAGCAGCCCGTTAGCGGGGGGCCCCTACGAGCAGTACTTC | CASSPLAGGPYEQYF
. | TRBD2 | TRBJ2-3 | TRBV7-2 | TGTGCCAGCAGCTTAGCGGGATGGGAGACTAGCGGTGACACAGATACGCAGTATTTT | CASSLAGWETSGDTDTQYF
. | . | TRBJ2-2 | TRBV10-3 | TGTGCCATCAGTGAGTCGGGAACCGGGGAGCTGTTTTTT | CAISESGTGELFF
. | TRBD1 | TRBJ2-5 | TRBV28 | TGTGCCAGCAGGGGACAGGGCCCAGAGACCCAGTACTTC | CASRGQGPETQYF
. | TRBD1 | TRBJ1-6 | TRBV4-2 | TGTGCCAGCAGCCAGACAGGGGTTGGGTCACCCCTCCACTTT | CASSQTGVGSPLHF
. | TRBD1 | TRBJ1-4 | TRBV30 | TGTGCCTGGAGTGTCGAACAGGGGGCAAGTGAAAAACTGTTTTTT | CAWSVEQGASEKLFF
once | TRBD1 | TRBJ1-6 | TRBV7-2 | TGTGCCAGCAGCTTGCTGACAGGGTTCGGTTCACCCCTCCACTTT | CASSLLTGFGSPLHF
. | . | TRBJ2-7 | TRBV2 | TGTGCCAGCAGAGACCCCAGGGGCGGGAGCTCCTACGAGCAGTACTTC | CASRDPRGGSSYEQYF
. | TRBD1 | TRBJ2-3 | TRBV7-9 | TGTGCCAGCAGCTTAGCAAGGACAGGGGTCACAGATACGCAGTATTTT | CASSLARTGVTDTQYF
. | TRBD2 | TRBJ2-1 | TRBV6-1 | TGTGCCAGCAGTGGAAACAGACTAGCGGGAACTAACAATGAGCAGTTCTTC | CASSGNRLAGTNNEQFF
. | TRBD1 | TRBJ2-7 | TRBV7-9 | TGTGCCAGCAGCCGCGACAGGGATGTAAGTTACGAGCAGTACTTC | CASSRDRDVSYEQYF